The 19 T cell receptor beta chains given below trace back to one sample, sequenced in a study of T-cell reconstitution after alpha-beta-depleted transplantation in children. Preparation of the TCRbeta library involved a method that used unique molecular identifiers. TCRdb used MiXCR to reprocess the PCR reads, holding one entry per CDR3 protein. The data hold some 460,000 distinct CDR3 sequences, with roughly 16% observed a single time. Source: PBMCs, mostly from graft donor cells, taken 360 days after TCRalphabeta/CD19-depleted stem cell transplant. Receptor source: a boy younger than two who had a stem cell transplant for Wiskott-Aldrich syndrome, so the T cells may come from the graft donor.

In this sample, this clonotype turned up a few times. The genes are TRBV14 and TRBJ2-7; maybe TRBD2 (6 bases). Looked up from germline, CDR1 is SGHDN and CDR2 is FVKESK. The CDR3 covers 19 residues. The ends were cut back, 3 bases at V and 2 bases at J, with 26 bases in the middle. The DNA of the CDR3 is TGTGCCAGCAGCCACCACCCGAGACCTAGGACTACAATTACCTACGAGCAGTACTTC. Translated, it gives CASSHHPRPRTTITYEQYF.

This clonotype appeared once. Here the CDR3 reads CSALDLQETQYF. CDR3 nucleotides: TGCAGTGCTTTGGATTTGCAAGAGACCCAGTACTTC. This chain links TRBV20-1 with TRBJ2-5; no definite D call. This CDR3 spans 12 amino acids. Germline CDR1 DFQATT, CDR2 SNEGSKA (reference sequence). Trimming removed 5 bases at V and 2 bases at J, with 9 bases between.

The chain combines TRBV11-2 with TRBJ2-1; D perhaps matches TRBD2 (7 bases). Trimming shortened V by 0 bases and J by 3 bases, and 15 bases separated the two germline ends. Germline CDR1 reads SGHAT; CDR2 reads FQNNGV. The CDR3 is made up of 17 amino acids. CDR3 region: CASSLERRGGYYNEQFF. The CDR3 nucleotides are TGTGCCAGCAGCTTAGAAAGAAGGGGGGGCTACTACAATGAGCAGTTCTTC.

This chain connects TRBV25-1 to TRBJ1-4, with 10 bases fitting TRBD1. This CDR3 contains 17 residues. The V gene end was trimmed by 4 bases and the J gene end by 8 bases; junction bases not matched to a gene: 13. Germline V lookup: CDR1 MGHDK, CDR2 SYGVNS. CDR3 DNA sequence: TGTGCCAGCAGTGCAGACAGGGGGCCCTCAAGGGGGGAAAAACTGTTTTTT. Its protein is CASSADRGPSRGEKLFF.

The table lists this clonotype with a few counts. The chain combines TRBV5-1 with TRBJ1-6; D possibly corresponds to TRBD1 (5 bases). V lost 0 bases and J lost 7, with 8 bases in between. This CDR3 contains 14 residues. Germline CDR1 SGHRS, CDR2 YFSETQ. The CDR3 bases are TGCGCCAGCAGCTTGGTGGGGCGGAATTCACCCCTCCACTTT. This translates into CASSLVGRNSPLHF.

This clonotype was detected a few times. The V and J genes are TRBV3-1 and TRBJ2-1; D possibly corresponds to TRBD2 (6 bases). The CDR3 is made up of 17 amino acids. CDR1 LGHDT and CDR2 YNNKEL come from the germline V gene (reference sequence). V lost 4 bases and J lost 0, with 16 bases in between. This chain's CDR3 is CASSRQIWRDSYNEQFF. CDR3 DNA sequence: TGTGCCAGCAGCCGCCAGATATGGCGGGACTCCTACAATGAGCAGTTCTTC.

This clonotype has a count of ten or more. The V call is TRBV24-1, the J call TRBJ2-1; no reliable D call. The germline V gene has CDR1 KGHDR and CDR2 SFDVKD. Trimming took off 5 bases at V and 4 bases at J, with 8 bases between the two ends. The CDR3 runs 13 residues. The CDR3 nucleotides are TGTGCCACCAGTGGCCACTCATACAATGAGCAGTTCTTC. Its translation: CATSGHSYNEQFF.

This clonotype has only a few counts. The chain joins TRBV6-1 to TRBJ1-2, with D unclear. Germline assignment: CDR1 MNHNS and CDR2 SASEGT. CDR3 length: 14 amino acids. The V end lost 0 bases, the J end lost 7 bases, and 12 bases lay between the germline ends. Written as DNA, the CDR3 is TGTGCCAGCAGTGAAGCAGGGAGGGCTTTTGGCTACACCTTC. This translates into CASSEAGRAFGYTF.

CDR3 in amino acids: CASSLAGGGRPYEQYF. CDR3 coding DNA: TGTGCCAGCAGCTTGGCTGGTGGCGGGAGACCCTACGAGCAGTACTTC. The rearrangement joins TRBV5-6 to TRBJ2-7, with 7 nucleotides matching TRBD2. Germline V gene data show CDR1 as SGHDT and CDR2 as YYEEEE. V was clipped by 0 bases and J by 2 bases; unmatched bases: 8. The CDR3 loop spans 16 amino acids.

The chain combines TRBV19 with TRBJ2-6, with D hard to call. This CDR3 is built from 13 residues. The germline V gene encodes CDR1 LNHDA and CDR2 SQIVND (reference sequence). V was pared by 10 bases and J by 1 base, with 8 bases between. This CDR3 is CAISPSGANVLTF. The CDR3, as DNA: TGTGCCATTTCGCCTTCTGGGGCCAACGTCCTGACTTTC.

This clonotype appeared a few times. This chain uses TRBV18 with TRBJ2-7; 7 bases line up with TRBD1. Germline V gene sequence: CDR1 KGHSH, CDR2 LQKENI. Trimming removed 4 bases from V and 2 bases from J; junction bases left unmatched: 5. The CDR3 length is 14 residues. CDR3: CASSQYGTAYEQYF. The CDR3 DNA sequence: TGTGCCAGCTCACAATACGGGACAGCCTACGAGCAGTACTTC.

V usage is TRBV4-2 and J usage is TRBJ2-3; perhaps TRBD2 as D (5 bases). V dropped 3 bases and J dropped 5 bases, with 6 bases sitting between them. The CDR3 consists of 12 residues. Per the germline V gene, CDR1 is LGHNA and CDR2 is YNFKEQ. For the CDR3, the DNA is TGTGCCAGCAGCCAGGCGGGAGATACGCAGTATTTT. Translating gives CASSQAGDTQYF.

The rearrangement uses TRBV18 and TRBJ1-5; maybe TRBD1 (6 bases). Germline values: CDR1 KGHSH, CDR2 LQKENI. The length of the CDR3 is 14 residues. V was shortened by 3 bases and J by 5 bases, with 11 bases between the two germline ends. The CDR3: CASSPQGSDQPQHF. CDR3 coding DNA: TGTGCCAGCTCACCGCAGGGGAGCGATCAGCCCCAGCATTTT.

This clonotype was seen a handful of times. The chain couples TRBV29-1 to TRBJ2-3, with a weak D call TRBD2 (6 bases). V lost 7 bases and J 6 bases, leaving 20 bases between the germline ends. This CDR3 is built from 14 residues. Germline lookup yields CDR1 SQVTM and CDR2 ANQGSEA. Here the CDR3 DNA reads TGCAGCGCCGCAGGGCGGCTAGCGAGGGATACGCAGTATTTT. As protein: CSAAGRLARDTQYF.

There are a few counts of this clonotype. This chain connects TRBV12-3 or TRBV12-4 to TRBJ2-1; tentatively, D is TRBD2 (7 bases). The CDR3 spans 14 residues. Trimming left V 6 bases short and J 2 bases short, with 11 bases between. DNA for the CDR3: TGTGCCAGCAGCTGGCGGGGGCCCTACAATGAGCAGTTCTTC. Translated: CASSWRGPYNEQFF.

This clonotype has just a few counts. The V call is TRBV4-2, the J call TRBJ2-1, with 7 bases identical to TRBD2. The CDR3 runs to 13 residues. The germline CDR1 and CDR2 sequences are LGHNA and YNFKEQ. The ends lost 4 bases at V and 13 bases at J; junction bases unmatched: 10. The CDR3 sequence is CASSPTGTTPQFF. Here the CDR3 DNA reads TGTGCCAGCAGCCCAACCGGGACTACCCCCCAGTTCTTC.

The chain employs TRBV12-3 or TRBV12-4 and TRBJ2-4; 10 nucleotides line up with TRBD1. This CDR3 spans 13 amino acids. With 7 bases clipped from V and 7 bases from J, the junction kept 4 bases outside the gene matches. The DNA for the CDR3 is TGTGCCAGCACCCCGGACAGGGGGAACATTCAGTACTTC. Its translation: CASTPDRGNIQYF.

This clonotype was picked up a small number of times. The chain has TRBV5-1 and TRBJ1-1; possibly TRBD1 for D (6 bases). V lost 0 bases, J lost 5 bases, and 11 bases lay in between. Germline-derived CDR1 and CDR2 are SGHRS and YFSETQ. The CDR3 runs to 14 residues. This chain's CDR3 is CASSLVAGETEAFF. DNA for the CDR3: TGCGCCAGCAGCTTGGTAGCAGGGGAAACTGAAGCTTTCTTT. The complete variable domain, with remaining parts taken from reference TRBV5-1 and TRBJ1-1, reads KAGVTQTPRYLIKTRGQQVTLSCSPISGHRSVSWYQQTPGQGLQFLFEYFSETQRNKGNFPGRFSGRQFSNSRSEMNVSTLELGDSALYLCASSLVAGETEAFFGQGTRLTVV.

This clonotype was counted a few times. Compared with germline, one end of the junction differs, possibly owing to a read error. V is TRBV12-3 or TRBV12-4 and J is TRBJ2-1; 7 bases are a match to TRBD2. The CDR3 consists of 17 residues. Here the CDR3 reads CASSLGYGSGSYSEQFF. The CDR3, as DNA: TGTGCCAGCAGTTTGGGGTATGGTAGCGGGTCCTACAGTGAGCAGTTCTTC.